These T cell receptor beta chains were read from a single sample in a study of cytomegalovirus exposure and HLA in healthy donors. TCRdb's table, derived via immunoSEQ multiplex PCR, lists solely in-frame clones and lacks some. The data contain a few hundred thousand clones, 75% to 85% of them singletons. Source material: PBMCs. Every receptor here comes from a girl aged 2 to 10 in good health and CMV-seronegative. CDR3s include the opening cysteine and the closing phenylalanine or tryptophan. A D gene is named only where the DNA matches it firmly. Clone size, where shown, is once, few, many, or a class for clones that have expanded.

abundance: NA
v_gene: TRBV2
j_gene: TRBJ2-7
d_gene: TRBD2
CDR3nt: TGTGCCAGCAGTGAATACGTCGGGACTAGCGGGGGAAGCTCCTACGAGCAGTACTTC
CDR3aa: CASSEYVGTSGGSSYEQYF

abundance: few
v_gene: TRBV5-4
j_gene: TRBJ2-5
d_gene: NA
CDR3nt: TGTGCCTGGTCCCCGGGTCTGTACCAAGAGACCCAGTACTTC
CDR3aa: CAWSPGLYQETQYF

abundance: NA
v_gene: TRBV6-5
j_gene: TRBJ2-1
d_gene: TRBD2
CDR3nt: TGTGCCAGCAGCCGACTAGCGGCCCCCTACAATGAGCAGTTCTTC
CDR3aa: CASSRLAAPYNEQFF

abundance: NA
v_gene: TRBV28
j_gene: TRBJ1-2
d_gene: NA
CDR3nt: TGTGCCAGCAGTTTAGGACAGATGGGCTACACCTTC
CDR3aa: CASSLGQMGYTF

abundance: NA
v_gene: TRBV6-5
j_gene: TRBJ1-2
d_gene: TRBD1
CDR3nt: TGTGCCAGCAACCAACGCCGGGACAGGGATGGCTACACCTTC
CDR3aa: CASNQRRDRDGYTF

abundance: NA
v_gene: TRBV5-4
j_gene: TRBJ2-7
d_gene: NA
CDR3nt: TGTGCCAGCAGCTTGGGTCAGGCCGGCCTCTACGAGCAGTACTTC
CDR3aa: CASSLGQAGLYEQYF

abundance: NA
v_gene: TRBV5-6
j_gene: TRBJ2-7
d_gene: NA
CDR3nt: TGTGCCAGCAGCTTGCGTTTCAAGAGCTCCTACGAGCAGTACTTC
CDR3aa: CASSLRFKSSYEQYF

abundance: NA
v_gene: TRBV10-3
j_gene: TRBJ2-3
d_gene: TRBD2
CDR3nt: TGTGCCATCACTAGCGGCTACACAGATACGCAGTATTTT
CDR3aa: CAITSGYTDTQYF

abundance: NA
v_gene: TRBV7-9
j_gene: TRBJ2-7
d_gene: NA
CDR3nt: TGTGCCAGCAGCTCGGACATGTCTTACGAGCAGTACTTC
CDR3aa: CASSSDMSYEQYF

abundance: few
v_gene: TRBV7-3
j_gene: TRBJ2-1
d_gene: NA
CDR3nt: TGTGCCAGCAGCTCCCAGGGTCATGAGCAGTTCTTC
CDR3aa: CASSSQGHEQFF

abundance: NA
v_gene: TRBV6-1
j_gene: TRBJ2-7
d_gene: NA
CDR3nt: TGTGCCAGCAGCCTCCAGCCGGACAGAGGTTTCCACTTC
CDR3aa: CASSLQPDRGFHF

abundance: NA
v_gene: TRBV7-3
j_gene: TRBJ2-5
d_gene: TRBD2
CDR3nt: TGTGCCAGCAGCTTAGGCGGGAGCGGAGAGACCCAGTACTTC
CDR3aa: CASSLGGSGETQYF

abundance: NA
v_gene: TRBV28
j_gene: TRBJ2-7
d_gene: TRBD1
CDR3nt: TGTGCCAGCAGGAGGACAGGGGGCTCCTACGAGCAGTACTTC
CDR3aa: CASRRTGGSYEQYF

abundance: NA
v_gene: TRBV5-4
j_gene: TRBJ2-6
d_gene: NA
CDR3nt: TGTGCCAGCAGCCCGACTTTCGGCAGGGAAACATATGGGGCCAACGTCCTGACTTTC
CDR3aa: CASSPTFGRETYGANVLTF

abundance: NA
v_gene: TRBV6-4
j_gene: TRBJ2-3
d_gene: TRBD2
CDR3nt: TGTGCCAGCAGTGAAACTAGCGGGGGTACAGATACGCAGTATTTT
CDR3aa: CASSETSGGTDTQYF

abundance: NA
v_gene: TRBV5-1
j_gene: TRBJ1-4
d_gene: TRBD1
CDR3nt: TGCGCCAGCAGCTGGGGACAGGGAAGTGAAAAACTGTTTTTT
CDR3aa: CASSWGQGSEKLFF

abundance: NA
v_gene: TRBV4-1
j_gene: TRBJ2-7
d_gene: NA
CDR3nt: TGCGCCAGCAGCCCGCCGCGGGTCGGCGAGCAGTACTTC
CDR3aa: CASSPPRVGEQYF

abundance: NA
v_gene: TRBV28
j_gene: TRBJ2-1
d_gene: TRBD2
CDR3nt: TGTGCCAGCAGTTTTCCCGGGACTAGCGGGCGGAAGTTCTTC
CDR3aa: CASSFPGTSGRKFF

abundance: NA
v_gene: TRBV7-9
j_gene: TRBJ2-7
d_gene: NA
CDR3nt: TGTGCCAGCACTAGCTTCCTTGACGAGCAGTACTTC
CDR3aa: CASTSFLDEQYF

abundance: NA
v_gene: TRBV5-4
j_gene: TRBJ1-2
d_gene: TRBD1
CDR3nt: TGTGCCAGCAGCTGGGACAGGGGGCTGGGGAACTATGGCTACACCTTC
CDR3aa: CASSWDRGLGNYGYTF

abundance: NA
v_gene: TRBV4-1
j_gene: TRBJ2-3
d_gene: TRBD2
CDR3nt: TGCGCCAGCAGCCCCCCGACTAGCGGGAGTATTCATACGCAGTATTTT
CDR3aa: CASSPPTSGSIHTQYF

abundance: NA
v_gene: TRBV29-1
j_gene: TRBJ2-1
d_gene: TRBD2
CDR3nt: TGCAGCGTAGGGGGACTAGCTTCTTACTACAATGAGCAGTTCTTC
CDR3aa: CSVGGLASYYNEQFF

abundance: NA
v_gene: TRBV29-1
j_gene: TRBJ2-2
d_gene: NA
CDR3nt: TGCAGCGCCGTGACAGAGAACACCGGGGAGCTGTTTTTT
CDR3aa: CSAVTENTGELFF

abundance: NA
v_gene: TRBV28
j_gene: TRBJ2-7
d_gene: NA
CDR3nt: TGTGCCAGCAGTCCTCGATTGTACACCTACGAGCAGTACTTC
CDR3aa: CASSPRLYTYEQYF

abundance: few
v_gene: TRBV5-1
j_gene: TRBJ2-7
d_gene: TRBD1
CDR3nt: TGCGCCAGCAGTTCCGGGACAGGGCTTTACGAGCAGTACTTC
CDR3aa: CASSSGTGLYEQYF

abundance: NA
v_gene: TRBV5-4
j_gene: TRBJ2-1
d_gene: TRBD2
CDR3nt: TGTGCCAGTACCCTAGCGGGGAAAAACAATGAGCAGTTCTTC
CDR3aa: CASTLAGKNNEQFF

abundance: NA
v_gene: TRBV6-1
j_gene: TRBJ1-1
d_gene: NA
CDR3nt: TGTGCCAGCAGTGGATTAGTGGTAACTGAAGCTTTCTTT
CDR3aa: CASSGLVVTEAFF

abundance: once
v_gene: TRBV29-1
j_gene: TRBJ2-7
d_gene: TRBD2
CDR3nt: TGCAGCGTTCTTGGACTAGCGGGAGCCTACGAGCAGTACTTC
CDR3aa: CSVLGLAGAYEQYF

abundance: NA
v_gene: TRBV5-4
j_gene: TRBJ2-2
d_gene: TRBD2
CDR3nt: TGTGCCAGCAGCTTGCCGCTAGCGGGCACCGGGGAGCTGTTTTTT
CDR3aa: CASSLPLAGTGELFF

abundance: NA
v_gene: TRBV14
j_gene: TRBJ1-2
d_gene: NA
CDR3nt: TGTGCCAGCAGCCGGGAGGAGAACTATGGCTACACCTTC
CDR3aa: CASSREENYGYTF

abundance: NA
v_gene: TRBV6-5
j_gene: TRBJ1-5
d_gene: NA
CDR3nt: TGTGCCAGCAGTTACTCGACGGAACAGAATCAGCCCCAGCATTTT
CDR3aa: CASSYSTEQNQPQHF

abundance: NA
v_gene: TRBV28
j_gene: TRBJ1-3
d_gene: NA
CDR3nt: TGTGCCAGCAGGAACGGGGAGGCCTCTGGAAACACCATATATTTT
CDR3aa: CASRNGEASGNTIYF

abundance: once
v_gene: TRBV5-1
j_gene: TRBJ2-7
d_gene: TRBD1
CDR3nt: TGCGCCAGCAGCTTGGGGGACAGTTCTTGCGAGCAGTACTTC
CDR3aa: CASSLGDSSCEQYF

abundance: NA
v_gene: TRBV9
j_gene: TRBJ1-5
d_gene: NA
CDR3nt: TGTGCCAGCAGCGTAGACGGCCAGGATGGCCAGCCCCAGCATTTT
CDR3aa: CASSVDGQDGQPQHF

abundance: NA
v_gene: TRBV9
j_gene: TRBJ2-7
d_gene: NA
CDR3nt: TGTGCCAGCAGCGTACATGTAGCGGATCCCTACGAGCAGTACTTC
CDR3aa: CASSVHVADPYEQYF

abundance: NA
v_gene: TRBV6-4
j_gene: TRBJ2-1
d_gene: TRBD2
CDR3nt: TGTGCCAGCAGTGACGTCGGGAGGAAGAATGAGCAGTTCTTC
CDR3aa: CASSDVGRKNEQFF

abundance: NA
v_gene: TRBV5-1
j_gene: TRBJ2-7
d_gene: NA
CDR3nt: TGCGCCAGCAGCTTGGTCGGGAGCTTCCCCTACGAGCAGTACTTC
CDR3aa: CASSLVGSFPYEQYF

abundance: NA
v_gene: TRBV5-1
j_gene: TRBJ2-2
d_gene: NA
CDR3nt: TGCGCCAGCAGCCAGACGAACACCGGGGAGCTGTTTTTT
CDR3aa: CASSQTNTGELFF

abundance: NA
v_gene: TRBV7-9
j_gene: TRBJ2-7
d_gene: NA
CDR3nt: TGTGCCAGCAGCTTGGACAACGCCTACGAGCAGTACTTC
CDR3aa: CASSLDNAYEQYF

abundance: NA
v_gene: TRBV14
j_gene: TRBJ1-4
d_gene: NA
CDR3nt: TGTGCCAGCAGCCAAGAGGGAGTAGTAAATGAAAAACTGTTTTTT
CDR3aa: CASSQEGVVNEKLFF

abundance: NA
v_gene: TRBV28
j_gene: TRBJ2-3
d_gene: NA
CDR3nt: TGTGCCAGCAGTTCAATCTCGGGGTGGGGTAACACAGATACGCAGTATTTT
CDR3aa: CASSSISGWGNTDTQYF